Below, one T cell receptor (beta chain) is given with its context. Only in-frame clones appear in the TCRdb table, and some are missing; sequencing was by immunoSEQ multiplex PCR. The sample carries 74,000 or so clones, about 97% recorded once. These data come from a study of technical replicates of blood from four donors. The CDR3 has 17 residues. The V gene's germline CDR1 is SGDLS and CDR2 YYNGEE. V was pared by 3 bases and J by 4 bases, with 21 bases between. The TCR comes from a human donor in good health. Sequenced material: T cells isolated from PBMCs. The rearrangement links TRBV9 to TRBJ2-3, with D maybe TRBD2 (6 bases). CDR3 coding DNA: TGTGCCAGCAGCGCAGAAGGAGGGCCGTCTTTTCCAGATACGCAGTATTTT. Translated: CASSAEGGPSFPDTQYF.